This paragraph covers one T cell receptor (beta chain) sequence. What antigen it recognizes has not been identified. Qualities for individual bases were not recorded, and no much larger clone is one base off. This sample was taken from a study of T cell repertoires in cytomegalovirus infection (dated by TCRdb to the late 2010s). For the study in its entirety: Donor HLA type was relevant to the analysis, as public TCR beta signatures indicated carriage of CMV infection together with the matching HLA type.

TCRdb names Illumina HiSeq 1500 as the instrument used. In TCRdb, the public reads were trimmed at Q25 with fastp and aligned with MiXCR, with productive beta chains retained. Rows with a matching CDR3 protein are joined into one entry that keeps the most common DNA and genes. This sample has 680,000 or so distinct CDR3 sequences in its table, and roughly 36% of those were observed once. The ten top clones hold 2.5% to 3% of the sample. Inclusive of the bounding cysteine and phenylalanine, the CDR3 is 12 residues long. Just CDR3 DNA is preserved here, 36 bases in frame from base 1. From a lookup of the germline V gene (reference sequence), CDR1 and CDR2 are MNHEY and SMNVEV. Relative to germline, V is 5 bases shorter and J is 7 bases shorter, with 11 bases between their ends. The research as a whole found: In the ex vivo response, HLA-C-restricted CMV-specific TCR beta clonotypes were dominant, and in two of eight donors the single most frequent clonotype came from this HLA-C-restricted group. In both this cohort and an independent cohort of a few hundred donors, the cumulative frequency of public TCR beta family members distinguished carriers of CMV infection plus the relevant HLA type.

The sequenced sample consisted of PBMCs. The V and J genes are TRBV27 and TRBJ1-1; D gene: possibly TRBD1, on 6 matching bases. The sequence derives from a human donor in good health (CMV status not recorded). Some clones in this sample may be carry-over from other donors' samples. The encoded CDR3 is CASSHPDSEAFF. Here is the DNA: TGTGCCAGCAGTCACCCGGACAGTGAAGCTTTCTTT.